One sample yielded the 8 T cell receptor beta chains listed below, sequenced in a study of blood T cell repertoires in COVID-19. Profiled with immunoSEQ multiplex PCR; TCRdb holds only in-frame clones, not every one. The sample includes roughly 300,000 clones, 65% to 85% of them seen just once. The specimen was peripheral blood. The receptors shown here come from a woman aged 45-65 years with acute or convalescent COVID-19.

In DNA form, the CDR3 reads TGTGCCAGCAGCGCCTCCGGGACAGGGGCTGAAAAACTGTTTTTT. Translated: CASSASGTGAEKLFF. The J gene is TRBJ1-4, the V gene TRBV9, with 10 bases lining up with TRBD1. The junction had 6 bases not matched to a gene; V was cut back by 3 bases and J by 7 bases. This CDR3 is built from 15 residues. Per germline, CDR1 SGDLS and CDR2 YYNGEE.

The chain uses TRBV2 and TRBJ1-4; D is perhaps TRBD1 (5 bases). V was shortened by 6 bases and J by 5 bases, with 13 bases between the two germline ends. The CDR3 has 14 residues. Germline V gene data show CDR1 as SNHLY and CDR2 as FYNNEI. The CDR3 nucleotides read TGTGCCAGCAGCCTAAACCGGGGGAATGAAAAACTGTTTTTT. Its protein is CASSLNRGNEKLFF.

The chain combines TRBV3-1 (or the pseudogene TRBV3-2) with TRBJ2-5, with D maybe TRBD2 (5 bases). The CDR3 loop spans 15 amino acids. The V end was cut by 0 bases, the J end by 9 bases, with 17 bases between. Germline CDR1 is LGHDT and CDR2 is YNNKEL (reference sequence). The CDR3 protein is CASSQDRGPHAAQYF. In DNA, the CDR3 is TGTGCCAGCAGCCAAGATCGAGGGCCCCATGCTGCCCAGTACTTC.

This rearrangement joins TRBV29-1 to TRBJ2-3; the D gene is possibly TRBD2 (5 bases). Germline CDR1 and CDR2: SQVTM and ANQGSEA. The CDR3 is 13 amino acids. The germline V and J ends were trimmed by 8 bases and 7 bases, with 19 bases remaining between them. CDR3 DNA: TGCAGCCTGAAGGGAGATTTGGGGTATACGCAGTATTTT. Translation gives CSLKGDLGYTQYF.

V is TRBV24-1 and J is TRBJ1-5; D gene uncertain. Deletions cut 4 bases from V and 2 bases from J, with 17 bases between. CDR3 length equals 17 residues. Germline values: CDR1 KGHDR, CDR2 SFDVKD. CDR3 region: CATSDPKSSSGNQPQHF. In DNA form, the CDR3 reads TGTGCCACCAGTGACCCTAAGAGTTCTAGTGGCAATCAGCCCCAGCATTTT.

This clone was seen just once. The rearrangement joins TRBV14 to TRBJ1-5; no reliable D call. The ends were cut back, 1 base at V and 3 bases at J, with 4 bases in the middle. CDR1 and CDR2 (germline): SGHDN, FVKESK. CDR3 length: 13 amino acids. Written as DNA, the CDR3 is TGTGCCAGCAGCCAAGCCCTCAATCAGCCCCAGCATTTT. It is translated as CASSQALNQPQHF. The full variable domain, in which reference TRBV14 and TRBJ1-5 provide the parts outside the CDR3, is EAGVTQFPSHSVIEKGQTVTLRCDPISGHDNLYWYRRVMGKEIKFLLHFVKESKQDESGMPNNRFLAERTGGTYSTLKVQPAELEDSGVYFCASSQALNQPQHFGDGTRLSIL.

The chain uses TRBV14 and TRBJ2-7; no firm D call. V shed 0 bases and J shed 6 bases, with 9 bases lying between them. CDR1 and CDR2 (germline): SGHDN, FVKESK. This CDR3 region has 13 residues. The CDR3 sequence is CASSQDRRGEQYF. The CDR3 DNA reads TGTGCCAGCAGCCAAGATCGTAGAGGCGAGCAGTACTTC.

With respect to this clone: One end of the junction is discordant with germline, which a read error may explain. The rearrangement joins TRBV5-6 to TRBJ2-2; 12 bases match TRBD2. CDR1 and CDR2 from the germline V gene are SGHDT and YYEEEE. This CDR3 contains 15 residues. This chain's CDR3 is CASTLTSGSTGELFF. The DNA of the CDR3 is TGTGCCAGCACCTTGACTAGCGGGAGCACCGGGGAGCTGTTTTTT.